This T cell receptor (beta chain) was identified in a study of blood T cell repertoires in COVID-19. The J segment lost 7 bases and the V segment lost 2 bases, leaving 9 bases of the junction unmatched. The CDR3 is made up of 14 amino acids. CDR1 is GTSNPN, CDR2 SVGIG, per germline (reference sequence). Produced via immunoSEQ multiplex PCR; TCRdb's table is partial and in-frame only. The sample contains approximately 300,000 clones, roughly 89% of which appear only once. The source of this sequence is a man aged 25 to 40 with acute or convalescent COVID-19. Sequencing was performed on peripheral blood. The chain links TRBV30 to TRBJ2-5; 8 bases align to TRBD1. The CDR3 spells CAWSKDRARRTQYF. For the CDR3, the DNA is TGTGCCTGGAGTAAGGACAGGGCCAGGCGGACCCAGTACTTC.